This TCR beta chain was profiled in a study of PD-L1 blockade in urothelial cancer listed by TCRdb under 2017. Study-level background: All patients started therapy at some point between 2014 and 2016 and received atezolizumab 1,200 mg intravenously every 3 weeks. Twenty-five of 29 patients were males with bladder-origin urothelial cancer, and about 60% of the 29 reported a prior smoking history. An ECOG performance status of 0 or 1 was recorded for the patients, and 0 to 3 prior chemotherapy regimens had been received by the patients. Blood samples were analyzed at two time points: 3 weeks after treatment start (second dose) and 6 weeks after treatment start. Blood samples gave median yields of roughly 150,000 T cells and over 80,000 unique TCRs, along with a median clonality of 0.080. Somatic, immune and clinical correlates of response to PD-L1 blockade with atezolizumab in urothelial cancer were the focus of an exploratory multi-omic analysis. Pretreatment tumor samples and matched peripheral blood, collected serially before and after atezolizumab treatment, underwent TCR sequencing. Durable clinical benefit meant progression-free survival longer than 6 months, and TCR features were also tested against progression-free and overall survival. Whole exome sequencing and RNA sequencing of pretreatment tumors were performed alongside TCR sequencing in the same patients. Fewer than ten patients reached durable clinical benefit, while 20 patients did not. Approximately 29 patients had pretreatment blood TCR-seq, some 24 had at least one posttreatment blood collection, and some 24 had tumor TCR-seq. On the study overall, not on this receptor specifically: Because the sample size was small (n = 29) and many of the analyses were exploratory, the results are meant to be hypothesis-generating. Improved progression-free and overall survival was found to be associated with pretreatment peripheral blood TCR clonality below the median. Greater expansion of tumor-associated TCR clones in peripheral blood 3 weeks after the start of treatment was observed in patients with durable benefit (n of about 20, p = 0.022).

Synthetic TCR analog templates were spiked into each PCR to estimate absolute template abundance from read counts. The immunoSEQ assay used bias-controlled V and J gene primers to amplify TCRbeta CDR3 regions from genomic DNA. Rearranged TCRbeta segments were sequenced at approximately 20X coverage. The published analysis was carried out like this. Sequencing errors were corrected by clustering, and CDR3s were annotated against IMGT so that V, D and J genes could be assigned. Downstream analyses used only productive TCRbeta rearrangements, leaving out any out-of-frame or stop-codon sequences. To compute clonality, Shannon entropy was normalized by the log of the number of unique productive sequences and then subtracted from one. Fisher's exact test with Benjamini-Hochberg correction, at a threshold of adjusted p below 0.01, was used to find clones that differed between time points or between blood and tumor. TCRdb's version of the immuneACCESS table is confined to in-frame rearrangements and falls short of the full clone set. An unresolved V gene accounts for under half of the shortfall where checked; the remainder is of unknown origin. The V and J calls and clone size come from that table; D and trimming were worked out from the DNA. The sample table shows about 52,000 clones, and about 68% are seen once. The top ten constitute about 4% of the sample.

Points on this clone: Its antigen has not been determined. Base qualities were left out, and no much larger clone turns up one base away.

As encoded in the germline V gene, CDR1 is SGHTA while CDR2 is FQGNSA. V is pruned by 5 bases and J by 2 bases, leaving 11 bases of the junction without a gene match. The CDR3 contains 16 residues, cysteine and phenylalanine counted. Only the CDR3 DNA is retained, 48 bases long and in frame from the first base. In the paper's terms, the time point label means: pretreatment peripheral blood. A total of 29 patients with locally advanced or metastatic urothelial carcinoma, treated at Memorial Sloan Kettering on a trial protocol, made up the cohort. Peripheral blood mononuclear cells were collected from each patient pretreatment and during treatment, giving between 1 and 8 total time points per patient. The Qiagen DNeasy Blood extraction kit was used to purify genomic DNA from total PBMCs and from tumor samples. PBMCs were collected pretreatment and during treatment, and were isolated and stored as previously described.

The sequence was obtained from an older man with urothelial cancer. The sample in question was PBMCs, obtained around atezolizumab (anti-PD-L1) treatment. The rearranged chain carries TRBV7-2 and TRBJ1-1; 7 bases in the middle match TRBD1. The nucleotide sequence is TGTGCCAGCAGCGTGGGACAGATGTTACCCAACACTGAAGCTTTCTTT. Its protein is CASSVGQMLPNTEAFF.